This T cell receptor beta chain stems from a study of cytomegalovirus exposure and HLA in healthy donors. Background on the study: Out of roughly 170 million T cells, an earlier analysis found fewer than 140 million unique TCR beta sequences in total. Inside one of the first data releases sat around 85 million unique TCRs taken from HLA-typed donors.

PCR primers comprised 60 Vbeta and 13 Jbeta primers. TCRdb's copy holds only in-frame clones and misses some; the assay was immunoSEQ multiplex PCR. Of about 150,000 clones listed, roughly 74% are singletons. General observations from the study: TCR beta sequences reportedly predicted most subjects' HLA-A and HLA-B alleles accurately.

Worth noting for this clone: Its antigen remains unidentified.

Per the germline V gene, CDR1 is MNHEY and CDR2 is SMNVEV (reference sequence). The CDR3 is made up of 15 amino acids. Trimming shortened V by 5 bases and J by 4 bases, and 17 bases separated the two germline ends. The chain uses TRBV27 and TRBJ1-1; a possible D gene is TRBD1 (6 bases). The clonotype was recovered from a man in his late teens or twenties in good health and CMV-seropositive. Sequenced input: PBMCs. CDR3 bases: TGTGCCAGCAGTGTCAACAGGGATGTGGGCACTGAAGCTTTCTTT. It specifies CASSVNRDVGTEAFF.